The sample holds a few counts of the clone carrying this T cell receptor beta chain. Its cognate antigen is unknown. As processed by the authors: The detection floor for productive clonotype frequency was 2.59 x 10-5. Profiled with immunoSEQ multiplex PCR; TCRdb holds only in-frame clones, not every one. For V, J and clone size, that table is used; D and trimming come from the DNA. The sample holds tens of thousands of clones; about 79% are singletons and the top ten take roughly 0.43%. The source of the sample is a study of STAT5B mutations in CD4+ large granular lymphocyte leukemia. General observations from the study: 8/27 top patient clones versus 2/35 control clones were TRBV06-family. Higher CD4+ than CD8+ T-LGLL clonality might reflect small sample size.

Looked up from germline, CDR1 is LNHNV and CDR2 is YYDKDF (reference sequence). Trimming took off 0 bases at V and 4 bases at J, with 6 bases between the two ends. This CDR3 is built from 13 residues. Control samples were healthy donors' buffy coats. The chain employs TRBV15 and TRBJ1-1; D call uncertain. The sequencing input was CD4+ T cells from blood buffy coats. This receptor was taken from a human donor in good health. CDR3 bases: TGTGCCACCAGCAGAGAGTGGGTCACTGAAGCTTTCTTT. Its protein product is CATSREWVTEAFF.